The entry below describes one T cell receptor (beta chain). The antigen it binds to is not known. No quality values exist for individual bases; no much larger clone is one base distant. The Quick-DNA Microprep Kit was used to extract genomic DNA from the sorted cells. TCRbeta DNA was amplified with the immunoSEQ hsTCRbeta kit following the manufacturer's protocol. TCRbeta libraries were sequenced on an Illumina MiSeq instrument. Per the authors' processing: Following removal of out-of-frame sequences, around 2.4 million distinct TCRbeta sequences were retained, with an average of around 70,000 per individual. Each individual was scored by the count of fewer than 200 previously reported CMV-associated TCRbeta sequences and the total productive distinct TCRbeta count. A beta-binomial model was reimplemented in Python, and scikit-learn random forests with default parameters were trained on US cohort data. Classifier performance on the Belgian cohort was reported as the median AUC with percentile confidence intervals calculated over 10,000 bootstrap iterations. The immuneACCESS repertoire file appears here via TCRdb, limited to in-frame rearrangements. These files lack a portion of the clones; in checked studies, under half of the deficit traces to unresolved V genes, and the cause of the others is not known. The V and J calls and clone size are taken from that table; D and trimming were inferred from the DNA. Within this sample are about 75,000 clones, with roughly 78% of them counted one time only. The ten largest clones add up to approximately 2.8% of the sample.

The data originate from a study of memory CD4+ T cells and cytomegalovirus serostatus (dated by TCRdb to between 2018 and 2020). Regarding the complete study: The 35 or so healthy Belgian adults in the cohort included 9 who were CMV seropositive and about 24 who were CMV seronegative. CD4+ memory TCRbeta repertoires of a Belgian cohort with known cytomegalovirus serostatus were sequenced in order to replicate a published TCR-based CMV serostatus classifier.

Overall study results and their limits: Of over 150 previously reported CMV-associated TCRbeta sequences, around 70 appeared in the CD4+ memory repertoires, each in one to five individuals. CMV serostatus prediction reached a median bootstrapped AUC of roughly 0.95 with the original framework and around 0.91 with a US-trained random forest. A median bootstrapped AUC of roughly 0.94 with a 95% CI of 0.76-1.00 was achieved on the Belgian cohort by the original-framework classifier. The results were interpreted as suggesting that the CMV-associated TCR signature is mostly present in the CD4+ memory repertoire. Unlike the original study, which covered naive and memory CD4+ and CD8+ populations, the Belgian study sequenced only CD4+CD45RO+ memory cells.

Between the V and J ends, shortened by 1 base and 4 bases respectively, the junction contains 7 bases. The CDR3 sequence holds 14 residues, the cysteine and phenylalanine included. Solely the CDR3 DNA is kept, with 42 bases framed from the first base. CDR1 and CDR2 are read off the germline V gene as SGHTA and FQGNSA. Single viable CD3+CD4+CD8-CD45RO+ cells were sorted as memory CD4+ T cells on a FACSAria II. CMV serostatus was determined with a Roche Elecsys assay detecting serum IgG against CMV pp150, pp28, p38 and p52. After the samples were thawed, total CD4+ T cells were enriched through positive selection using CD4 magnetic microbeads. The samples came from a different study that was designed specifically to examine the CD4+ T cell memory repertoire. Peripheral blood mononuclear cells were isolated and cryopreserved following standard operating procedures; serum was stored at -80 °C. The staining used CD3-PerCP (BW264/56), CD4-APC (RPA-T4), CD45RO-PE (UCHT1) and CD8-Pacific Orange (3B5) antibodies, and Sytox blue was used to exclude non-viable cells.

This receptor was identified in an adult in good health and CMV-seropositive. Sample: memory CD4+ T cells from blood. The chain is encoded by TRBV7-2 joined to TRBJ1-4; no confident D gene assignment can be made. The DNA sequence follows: TGTGCCAGCAGCTTAGAAATGGGTAATGAAAAACTGTTTTTT. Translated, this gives CASSLEMGNEKLFF.